The 29 T cell receptor beta chains below all came from one sample that was sequenced in a study of blood T cell repertoires in COVID-19. Method: immunoSEQ multiplex PCR; TCRdb's copy keeps in-frame clones and lacks some. Of about 200,000 clones detected, approximately 88% appear once; the ten largest clones hold around 26%. What was sequenced was peripheral blood. These receptors were obtained from a man in his forties with acute or convalescent COVID-19.

V usage is TRBV10-3 and J usage is TRBJ1-6; D perhaps matches TRBD1 (5 bases). V was shortened by 8 bases and J by 8 bases, with 16 bases between the two germline ends. Germline CDR1 and CDR2: ENHRY and SYGVKD. This CDR3 comprises 14 residues. The chain's CDR3 is CAIQSGGRDSPLHF. CDR3 nucleotides: TGTGCCATCCAATCCGGGGGACGGGATTCACCCCTCCACTTT.

The gene calls are TRBV11-2 and TRBJ1-6; no clear D gene. The V end was cut by 5 bases, the J end by 0 bases, with 8 bases between. The CDR3 extends over 15 amino acids. CDR1 is SGHAT, CDR2 FQNNGV, per germline. The CDR3 coding sequence is TGTGCCAGCAGCCCCCCCGGCTCCTATAATTCACCCCTCCACTTT. It encodes CASSPPGSYNSPLHF.

V gene TRBV7-6 combines with J gene TRBJ2-1; TRBD2 matches 11 bases. The germline V gene has CDR1 SGHVS and CDR2 FNYEAQ. The J segment lost 9 bases and the V segment lost 1 base, leaving 11 bases of the junction unmatched. There are 17 residues in the CDR3. The CDR3 here is CASSLDGLKLAGAEQFF. The CDR3 region has the DNA TGTGCCAGCAGCTTAGATGGTTTGAAACTAGCGGGAGCTGAGCAGTTCTTC.

V usage is TRBV9 and J usage is TRBJ2-2, with D possibly being TRBD2 (6 bases). CDR3 length: 13 amino acids. V shed 4 bases and J shed 5 bases, with 9 bases lying between them. In germline, CDR1 is SGDLS, CDR2 YYNGEE. The CDR3 loop reads CASSPLATGELFF. The CDR3 bases are TGTGCCAGCAGCCCTCTAGCGACCGGGGAGCTGTTTTTT.

The chain is built from TRBV28 and TRBJ2-5; 12 bases match TRBD2. This CDR3 contains 17 residues. The V and J ends lost 1 base and 4 bases, in that order; junction bases with no gene match: 7. Germline-derived CDR1 and CDR2 are MDHEN and SYDVKM. The CDR3 loop reads CASSLSPSGRAGETQYF. The CDR3 DNA reads as TGTGCCAGCAGTTTATCCCCTAGCGGGAGGGCCGGAGAGACCCAGTACTTC.

The chain uses TRBV7-2 and TRBJ1-3; 9 positions match TRBD1. Trimming cost V 1 base and J 4 bases; bases outside gene matches: 2. The CDR3 totals 15 residues. Per the germline V gene, CDR1 is SGHTA and CDR2 is FQGNSA. The CDR3 sequence: CASSLETGGGNTIYF. CDR3 DNA sequence: TGTGCCAGCAGCTTAGAGACAGGGGGAGGAAACACCATATATTTT.

This clone was picked up many times. The gene calls are TRBV7-9 and TRBJ1-2; D unresolved. CDR1 and CDR2 (germline): SEHNR, FQNEAQ (reference sequence). The CDR3 runs 13 residues. Between the trimmed V and J ends, which lost 3 bases and 2 bases, there was a span of 7 bases. For the CDR3, the DNA is TGTGCCAGCAGCTTCGAACAGAACTATGGCTACACCTTC. Encoded protein: CASSFEQNYGYTF.

The V gene is TRBV25-1, the J gene TRBJ2-1, with 10 bases that match TRBD2. Unmatched junction bases numbered 5, after V lost 8 bases and J lost 7 bases. Germline CDR1 MGHDK, CDR2 SYGVNS. CDR3 length equals 13 residues. The CDR3 loop is CASVLAGANEQFF. The CDR3 DNA is TGTGCCAGCGTCCTAGCGGGAGCAAATGAGCAGTTCTTC.

The V and J genes are TRBV6-5 and TRBJ2-7; 7 nucleotides agree with TRBD1. Germline CDR1 MNHEY, CDR2 SVGAGI. Unmatched junction bases numbered 2, after V lost 5 bases and J lost 4 bases. The CDR3 is 12 residues long. The CDR3: CASSTQGYEQYF. Here the CDR3 DNA reads TGTGCCAGCAGTACACAGGGGTACGAGCAGTACTTC.

The V and J genes are TRBV6-5 and TRBJ2-5; TRBD1 matches 10 bases. Germline V gene lookup returns CDR1 MNHEY and CDR2 SVGAGI. This CDR3 has 13 amino acids. V shed 8 bases, J shed 1 base, and the junction held 1 base outside the gene matches. The CDR3 DNA reads as TGTGCCAGCGGACAGGGGGGCCAAGAGACCCAGTACTTC. It translates to CASGQGGQETQYF.

This sequence joins TRBV7-9 and TRBJ2-5; tentatively, D is TRBD1 (6 bases). Germline values: CDR1 SEHNR, CDR2 FQNEAQ (reference sequence). The CDR3 covers 15 residues. V was pared by 3 bases and J by 0 bases, with 11 bases between. DNA for the CDR3: TGTGCCAGCAGCTTCCCCCGGGACAACCAAGAGACCCAGTACTTC. Its translation is CASSFPRDNQETQYF.

The genes are TRBV9 and TRBJ2-3, with 8 bases identical to TRBD1. The CDR3 contains 19 residues. Per germline, CDR1 SGDLS and CDR2 YYNGEE. V lost 5 bases and J lost 0; bases outside the gene matches: 17. DNA of the CDR3: TGTGCCAGCAGACCACAGGGGGGAGCAGGGTTCGCTAGCACAGATACGCAGTATTTT. Encoded protein: CASRPQGGAGFASTDTQYF.

The rearrangement joins TRBV2 to TRBJ2-3; TRBD1 matches 12 bases. Trimming cost V 4 bases and J 5 bases; bases outside gene matches: 4. CDR3 length equals 15 residues. Germline CDR1 is SNHLY and CDR2 is FYNNEI. The CDR3 loop reads CASSVGTGGVDTQYF. The CDR3, as DNA: TGTGCCAGCAGTGTGGGGACAGGGGGCGTAGATACGCAGTATTTT.

The chain combines TRBV29-1 with TRBJ1-6; D remains unclear. The CDR3 sequence is 14 residues long. Per the germline V gene, CDR1 is SQVTM and CDR2 is ANQGSEA. The V gene lost 6 bases and the J gene lost 0 bases, with 9 bases spanning the gap. The CDR3 loop reads CSVRERSYNSPLHF. CDR3 bases: TGCAGCGTCCGGGAACGCTCCTATAATTCACCCCTCCACTTT.

A single count supports this clone. The CDR3 loop is CASSWGGENRGRGGYTF. The CDR3 nucleotides are TGTGCCAGCAGCTGGGGAGGAGAGAACAGGGGGCGCGGTGGCTACACCTTC. This sequence joins TRBV5-4 and TRBJ1-2; TRBD1 aligns across 9 bases. Germline V lookup: CDR1 SGHNT, CDR2 YYREEE (reference sequence). After removal of 3 bases from V and 7 bases from J, the junction contained 16 bases not matched to a gene. The CDR3 has 17 residues.

The chain is built from TRBV11-3 and TRBJ2-1; 9 nucleotides match TRBD2. After removal of 5 bases from V and 0 bases from J, the junction contained 8 bases not matched to a gene. The CDR3 has 17 residues. Germline CDR1 SGHNT, CDR2 YENEEA. The CDR3 nucleotides are TGTGCCAGCAGCGGAAGCGGGAGGAGGAGCTCCTACAATGAGCAGTTCTTC. Translating it yields CASSGSGRRSSYNEQFF. Complete variable domain (other parts from reference TRBV11-3 and TRBJ2-1): EAGVVQSPRYKIIEKKQPVAFWCNPISGHNTLYWYLQNLGQGPELLIRYENEEAVDDSQLPKDRFSAERLKGVDSTLKIQPAELGDSAVYLCASSGSGRRSSYNEQFFGPGTRLTVL.

The CDR3 protein is CASSFRTSGNEQYF. CDR3 bases: TGTGCCAGCAGCTTTCGGACTAGCGGGAACGAGCAGTACTTC. The V and J genes are TRBV5-4 and TRBJ2-7; 12 bases match TRBD2. The CDR3 length is 14 residues. Germline V CDR1 and CDR2: SGHNT, YYREEE (reference sequence). V was clipped by 2 bases and J by 5 bases; unmatched bases: 2. Drawing the rest from reference TRBV5-4 and TRBJ2-7, the complete variable domain is ETGVTQSPTHLIKTRGQQVTLRCSSQSGHNTVSWYQQALGQGPQFIFQYYREEENGRGNFPPRFSGLQFPNYSSELNVNALELDDSALYLCASSFRTSGNEQYFGPGTRLTVT.

This sequence joins TRBV19 and TRBJ2-3, with D tentatively TRBD1 (6 bases). From germline, CDR1 is LNHDA and CDR2 SQIVND (reference sequence). CDR3 length equals 14 residues. Deletions cut 5 bases from V and 1 base from J, with 10 bases between. The DNA for the CDR3 is TGTGCCAGTAGTCAGGGGCCACGCACAGATACGCAGTATTTT. Protein: CASSQGPRTDTQYF.

V and J are TRBV19 and TRBJ1-2, with unresolved D. This CDR3 has 13 residues. The ends were cut back, 4 bases at V and 4 bases at J, with 10 bases in the middle. CDR1 is LNHDA and CDR2 is SQIVND in the germline V gene (reference sequence). CDR3 DNA: TGTGCCAGTAGTACCGGGAGAATCTATGGCTACACCTTC. Translating it yields CASSTGRIYGYTF.

The chain combines TRBV12-5 with TRBJ2-1; 13 nucleotides agree with TRBD2. V trimming: 6 bases; J trimming: 6 bases; junction bases outside the gene matches: 2. In germline, CDR1 is LGHNT, CDR2 FRNRAP. CDR3 length: 14 residues. For the CDR3, the DNA is TGTGCTAGTGGGGGACTAGCGGGACTCAATGAGCAGTTCTTC. Translating gives CASGGLAGLNEQFF. The variable domain in full, completed from reference TRBV12-5 and TRBJ2-1, reads DARVTQTPRHKVTEMGQEVTMRCQPILGHNTVFWYRQTMMQGLELLAYFRNRAPLDDSGMPKDRFSAEMPDATLATLKIQPSEPRDSAVYFCASGGLAGLNEQFFGPGTRLTVL.

The chain carries TRBV29-1 and TRBJ1-1; TRBD1 matches 8 bases. Per the germline V gene, CDR1 is SQVTM and CDR2 is ANQGSEA. The CDR3 has 13 amino acids. Trimming at V came to 6 bases and at J to 0 bases, leaving 3 bases not matched to a gene. The CDR3 DNA sequence: TGCAGCGTCCGGACAGGGATGAACACTGAAGCTTTCTTT. Protein product: CSVRTGMNTEAFF.

This sequence joins TRBV15 and TRBJ1-4, with D unclear. This CDR3 comprises 18 residues. The V and J ends lost 0 bases and 1 base respectively, with 15 bases between them. Germline V CDR1 and CDR2: LNHNV, YYDKDF (reference sequence). The CDR3 sequence: CATSRDSRELITNEKLFF. The CDR3 DNA is TGTGCCACCAGCAGAGATTCCCGGGAGCTTATAACTAATGAAAAACTGTTTTTT.

The chain couples TRBV27 to TRBJ2-7; 11 bases align to TRBD2. The CDR3 has 14 residues. With 5 bases clipped from V and 6 bases from J, the junction kept 6 bases outside the gene matches. The V gene's germline CDR1 is MNHEY and CDR2 SMNVEV (reference sequence). CDR3 residues: CASSLTSGSVEQYF. CDR3 nucleotide sequence: TGTGCCAGCAGTCTCACTAGCGGGAGTGTCGAGCAGTACTTC.

The J gene is TRBJ1-2, the V gene TRBV5-1; no firm D call. Trimming cost V 1 base and J 7 bases, with 8 bases left between them. Germline lookup yields CDR1 SGHRS and CDR2 YFSETQ. The CDR3 length is 12 residues. The CDR3 nucleotides are TGCGCCAGCAGCTTGAGAATCGGTGGCTACACCTTC. Encoded protein: CASSLRIGGYTF.

V is TRBV19 and J is TRBJ1-3; the match to TRBD1 covers 7 bases. Germline CDR1 LNHDA, CDR2 SQIVND (reference sequence). The CDR3 sequence is 15 residues long. V lost 6 bases to trimming and J lost 0 bases; unmatched junction nucleotides: 5. The DNA of the CDR3 is TGTGCCAGTAGGATACAGGGGTACTCTGGAAACACCATATATTTT. This encodes CASRIQGYSGNTIYF.

The rearrangement joins TRBV5-4 to TRBJ2-5; possible D gene TRBD1, 7 bases. Per germline, CDR1 SGHNT and CDR2 YYREEE (reference sequence). Trimming cost V 1 base and J 5 bases, with 15 bases left between them. CDR3 length: 15 amino acids. The CDR3 is CASSLWRGLRETQYF. CDR3 bases: TGTGCCAGCAGCTTGTGGAGGGGGCTGAGGGAGACCCAGTACTTC.

This clone occurred a few times. This chain links TRBV25-1 with TRBJ2-5, with no clear D. This CDR3 has 14 residues. V lost 4 bases to trimming and J lost 3 bases, with 12 bases between them. CDR1 is MGHDK, CDR2 SYGVNS, per germline. The CDR3 DNA reads TGTGCCAGCAGTGGAATGACTGAGAAAGAGACCCAGTACTTC. This gives the protein CASSGMTEKETQYF.

This chain connects TRBV4-1 to TRBJ1-4; TRBD1 matches at 9 bases. The CDR3 totals 16 residues. CDR1 and CDR2 from the germline V gene are MGHRA and YSYEKL. V shed 0 bases, J shed 10 bases, and the junction held 9 bases outside the gene matches. CDR3 loop: CASSQESGTGKAKLFF. The CDR3 DNA reads as TGCGCCAGCAGCCAAGAAAGTGGGACAGGGAAGGCAAAACTGTTTTTT.

The chain has TRBV6-5 and TRBJ1-1, with 9 bases matching TRBD1. This CDR3 has 14 residues. Germline assignment: CDR1 MNHEY and CDR2 SVGAGI. Losses at the gene ends were 5 bases for V and 6 bases for J; bases not matched to a gene: 7. The CDR3 region is CASSTSGTGPEAFF. The DNA for the CDR3 is TGTGCCAGCAGTACCTCCGGGACAGGGCCTGAAGCTTTCTTT.